This record covers a single T cell receptor (beta chain). This specimen belongs to a study of blood T cell repertoires in COVID-19. Study in general: Acute and convalescent COVID-19 specimens originated in the United States, Italy and Spain.

V shed 6 bases and J 4 bases; nucleotides not matched to a gene: 7. CDR3 length: 14 amino acids. Germline CDR1 and CDR2: MNHNY and SVGAGI (reference sequence). Generated by immunoSEQ multiplex PCR, the TCRdb table keeps only in-frame clones and is missing some. The profile shows 99,000 or so clones, over 75% of them singletons. The sequencing input was peripheral blood. The gene calls are TRBV6-6 and TRBJ1-2; 8 nucleotides match TRBD1. The receptor was isolated from a middle-aged man with acute or convalescent COVID-19. CDR3 region: CASRSQGVLYGYTF. Written as DNA, the CDR3 is TGTGCCAGCAGATCACAGGGGGTCCTCTATGGCTACACCTTC.